The TCR beta chain under discussion was sequenced for a study of cytomegalovirus exposure and HLA in healthy donors. This CDR3 has 15 amino acids. Per the germline V gene, CDR1 is MGHRA and CDR2 is YSYEKL. The ends were cut back, 5 bases at V and 2 bases at J, with 14 bases in the middle. The study ran its PCR with 60 Vbeta and 13 Jbeta primers. Only in-frame clones appear in the TCRdb table, and some are missing; sequencing was by immunoSEQ multiplex PCR. The sample holds some 190,000 clones, around 75% seen once. The genes are TRBV4-1 and TRBJ2-3, with D maybe TRBD1 (5 bases). The receptor was isolated from a female donor in good health and CMV-seronegative. The specimen sequenced was PBMCs. The CDR3 region has the DNA TGCGCCAGCAGCTTCGGACAATTCAACACAGATACGCAGTATTTT. Its protein is CASSFGQFNTDTQYF.